Listed below are T cell receptor beta chains from one sample, sequenced in a study of T-cell reconstitution after alpha-beta-depleted transplantation in children. MiXCR, applied by TCRdb to the PCR reads, yields one record per CDR3 protein. The sample carries some 200,000 distinct CDR3 sequences, under 8.5% recorded once. This specimen consisted of PBMCs, obtained before TCRalphabeta/CD19-depleted stem cell transplant. The receptors shown here come from a boy aged 2-9 years with acute lymphoblastic leukemia, due to receive a stem cell transplant. Both conserved end residues are part of each CDR3.

v_call: TRBV5-4; cdr3_aa: CASSLPGLPHGETQYF
v_call: TRBV20-1; cdr3_aa: CSARLRGDLERTQYF
v_call: TRBV6-2/TRBV6-3; cdr3_aa: CASSYGGNTEAFF
v_call: TRBV29-1; cdr3_aa: CSVVQFTGTGTNYGYTF
v_call: TRBV28; cdr3_aa: CASAKGGLNYGYTF
v_call: TRBV7-3; cdr3_aa: CASNRGAEDTQYF
v_call: TRBV7-2; cdr3_aa: CASSLQGSRRGYTF
v_call: TRBV14; cdr3_aa: CASSQEAGGQTDTQYF
v_call: TRBV4-2; cdr3_aa: CASSQSRTGNEQFF
v_call: TRBV28; cdr3_aa: CASAWQGHTEAFF
v_call: TRBV7-6; cdr3_aa: CASSPRTSGGNTDTQYF
v_call: TRBV29-1; cdr3_aa: CSVEFGQQETQYF
v_call: TRBV20-1; cdr3_aa: CSALGGGGGTQYF
v_call: TRBV10-3; cdr3_aa: CAISETWTGSYEQYF
v_call: TRBV12-3/TRBV12-4; cdr3_aa: CASSFAAGDTEAFF
v_call: TRBV11-2; cdr3_aa: CASSLVLVTEAFF
v_call: TRBV7-2; cdr3_aa: CASSLVDSSYEQYF
v_call: TRBV11-2; cdr3_aa: CASSSGLAEDTQYF
v_call: TRBV6-2/TRBV6-3; cdr3_aa: CASNRQGGTGELFF
v_call: TRBV18; cdr3_aa: CASSEGSHQPQHF
v_call: TRBV10-3; cdr3_aa: CAISESGVNYGYTF
v_call: TRBV20-1; cdr3_aa: CSATKQGSYEQYF
v_call: TRBV3-1; cdr3_aa: CASRLGQGTEAFF
v_call: TRBV12-3/TRBV12-4; cdr3_aa: CASSLAAGGFYNEQFF
v_call: TRBV6-1; cdr3_aa: CASSAPGTGSYEQYF
v_call: TRBV11-2; cdr3_aa: CASSLRRGGVETQYF
v_call: TRBV5-1; cdr3_aa: CASSLFRVTDTQYF
v_call: TRBV4-3; cdr3_aa: CASSHDRDRGGDTQYF
v_call: TRBV7-2; cdr3_aa: CASNMGGGSYEQYF
v_call: TRBV5-6; cdr3_aa: CASSHGTGFFTDTQYF
v_call: TRBV6-5; cdr3_aa: CASSNGGGSSTDTQYF
v_call: TRBV12-3/TRBV12-4; cdr3_aa: CASRPGHSTDTQYF
v_call: TRBV25-1; cdr3_aa: CASSEWGTGIAGANVLTF
v_call: TRBV20-1; cdr3_aa: CSARVWPEAFF
v_call: TRBV15; cdr3_aa: CATSAHRGQGLWLYF
v_call: TRBV6-5; cdr3_aa: CASSFKRGNQNEQFF
v_call: TRBV12-3/TRBV12-4; cdr3_aa: CASSSGLAGGRTYEQHF
v_call: TRBV13; cdr3_aa: CASSLSLAANNEQFF
v_call: TRBV9; cdr3_aa: CASSVAGTGNTIYF
v_call: TRBV5-5; cdr3_aa: CASSFGDSTGANVLTF
v_call: TRBV12-3/TRBV12-4; cdr3_aa: CATSGSSGNTIYF
v_call: TRBV12-3/TRBV12-4; cdr3_aa: CASSFAGSQPGEYEQFF
v_call: TRBV7-2; cdr3_aa: CASSLAVGDRDNEQFF
v_call: TRBV14; cdr3_aa: CASSGTNEKLFF
v_call: TRBV7-9; cdr3_aa: CASSSDGANEQYF
v_call: TRBV20-1; cdr3_aa: CSARDPSDRGGEKLFF
v_call: TRBV28; cdr3_aa: CASRPRTSGYEQYF